The T cell receptor (beta chain) under discussion was sequenced for a study of cytomegalovirus exposure and HLA in healthy donors. Study-wide points: Reported results showed that the classifier diagnosed cytomegalovirus status with high specificity and sensitivity. Analyzed later, association rates of TCRs varied across HLA loci, with DRB1 most and HLA-C fewest. Within a later analysis, the majority of CMV-associated TCR beta chains appeared HLA-restricted.

The CDR3 runs to 15 residues. With V trimmed by 5 bases and J by 5 bases, 9 bases remained unmatched. The germline V gene has CDR1 SGHTA and CDR2 FQGNSA. This clone was counted a few times. Its specificity is unknown. With 60 Vbeta and 13 Jbeta primers, the PCR was carried out. TCRdb's copy holds only in-frame clones and misses some; the assay was immunoSEQ multiplex PCR. The repertoire has 180,000 or so clones, 75% of them found once; the top ten carry roughly 8.2%. Sequenced sample: PBMCs. This chain uses TRBV7-2 with TRBJ2-5; 9 nucleotides line up with TRBD1. This receptor was identified in a woman between 35 and 50 years old in good health and CMV-seropositive. CDR3 in DNA: TGTGCCAGCAGCGCCCGGGACAGGGTTCGGGAGACCCAGTACTTC. It specifies CASSARDRVRETQYF.